What follows are 25 T cell receptor beta chains derived from one specimen sequenced in a study of T cell responses to AZD1222 COVID-19 vaccine. Some clones are missing from TCRdb's copy, which holds only in-frame ones; the method was immunoSEQ multiplex PCR. Among roughly 58,000 clones listed, roughly 87% were seen once. Sample: peripheral blood, taken 28 days after the second AZD1222 dose. These TCRs come from an adult who received the AZD1222 COVID-19 vaccine.

The chain couples TRBV19 to TRBJ2-7; 7 nucleotides line up with TRBD1. This CDR3 comprises 14 residues. Per germline, CDR1 LNHDA and CDR2 SQIVND (reference sequence). Trimming at V came to 3 bases and at J to 5 bases, leaving 7 bases not matched to a gene. The CDR3 sequence is CASSIGRQGDEQYF. DNA for the CDR3: TGTGCCAGTAGTATTGGTCGTCAGGGGGACGAGCAGTACTTC.

J is TRBJ1-3 and V is TRBV6-6; D gene unclear. Germline V gene lookup returns CDR1 MNHNY and CDR2 SVGAGI (reference sequence). V shed 5 bases and J shed 0 bases, with 11 bases lying between them. CDR3 size: 15 residues. CDR3 coding DNA: TGTGCCAGCAGTCCTTTTGTGAGCTCTGGAAACACCATATATTTT. Translation: CASSPFVSSGNTIYF.

V is TRBV3-1 (or the pseudogene TRBV3-2) and J is TRBJ2-3; possible D gene TRBD2, 5 bases. V gave up 5 bases and J gave up 2 bases, with 20 bases separating them. The CDR3 has 17 amino acids. Germline V CDR1 and CDR2: LGHDT, YNNKEL (reference sequence). CDR3 amino acids: CASSNRPPSSTTDTQYF. The CDR3 DNA is TGTGCCAGCAGCAACCGGCCCCCTAGCAGTACCACAGATACGCAGTATTTT.

Notes on this clone: Sequence at one end of the junction differs from germline and may be a read error. The rearrangement links TRBV10-3 to TRBJ2-5; TRBD2 matches at 13 bases. The V gene's germline CDR1 is ENHRY and CDR2 SYGVKD. The CDR3 has 17 residues. The CDR3 nucleotides are TGTGCCATCAGTGAGTCGGGACTAGCGGGGAACCATGAGACCCAGTACTTC. It is translated as CAISESGLAGNHETQYF.

The chain links TRBV18 to TRBJ2-1, with 8 bases identical to TRBD2. J lost 7 bases, V lost 1 base, and 6 bases had no gene match. CDR3 length: 15 residues. Germline V lookup: CDR1 KGHSH, CDR2 LQKENI. In DNA, the CDR3 is TGTGCCAGCTCACCACAGGACGGGGGGGCAAATGAGCAGTTCTTC. This encodes CASSPQDGGANEQFF.

This chain uses TRBV9 with TRBJ1-2, with unresolved D. The germline CDR1 and CDR2 sequences are SGDLS and YYNGEE. The CDR3 loop spans 13 amino acids. Trimming stripped 0 bases from V and 8 bases from J, with 11 bases between. CDR3 amino acids: CASSVAAGNGYTF. In DNA, the CDR3 is TGTGCCAGCAGCGTAGCTGCGGGGAACGGCTACACCTTC.

This rearrangement joins TRBV5-1 to TRBJ2-7; 9 bases are a match to TRBD1. V shed 0 bases, J shed 2 bases, and the junction held 0 bases outside the gene matches. CDR3 length: 14 residues. The germline CDR1 and CDR2 sequences are SGHRS and YFSETQ. CDR3 sequence: CASSLGQGAYEQYF. The CDR3 DNA follows: TGCGCCAGCAGCTTGGGACAGGGGGCCTACGAGCAGTACTTC.

The chain uses TRBV6-5 and TRBJ1-4; 7 bases map to TRBD1. This CDR3 is built from 14 residues. Germline values: CDR1 MNHEY, CDR2 SVGAGI. Germline trimming cut 6 bases from V and 7 bases from J; bases unmatched to any gene: 8. CDR3 sequence reads: CASSTGVSAEKLFF. CDR3 bases: TGTGCCAGCAGCACAGGGGTGTCGGCTGAAAAACTGTTTTTT.

The V call is TRBV7-2, the J call TRBJ2-7, with 11 nucleotides matching TRBD1. This CDR3 comprises 16 residues. Germline values: CDR1 SGHTA, CDR2 FQGNSA. V was pared by 0 bases and J by 7 bases, with 8 bases of the junction left unmatched. CDR3 region: CASSLAVGQGVSEQYF. The CDR3 DNA reads TGTGCCAGCAGCTTAGCGGTGGGACAGGGGGTTTCAGAGCAGTACTTC.

The rearrangement uses TRBV3-1 (or the pseudogene TRBV3-2) and TRBJ2-1; 9 positions match TRBD2. The J segment lost 5 bases and the V segment lost 0 bases, leaving 5 bases of the junction unmatched. Germline CDR1 and CDR2: LGHDT and YNNKEL (reference sequence). The CDR3 has 16 amino acids. The CDR3 loop reads CASSQESLAGHNEQFF. The CDR3 DNA reads as TGTGCCAGCAGCCAAGAGTCTCTAGCGGGGCACAATGAGCAGTTCTTC.

The chain links TRBV18 to TRBJ2-2, with TRBD2 matching over 10 bases. Germline values: CDR1 KGHSH, CDR2 LQKENI. Trimming cost V 2 bases and J 7 bases; bases outside gene matches: 4. CDR3 length equals 15 residues. CDR3 region: CASSPSGGAVGELFF. For the CDR3, the DNA is TGTGCCAGCTCACCAAGCGGGGGGGCCGTCGGGGAGCTGTTTTTT.

The genes are TRBV7-9 and TRBJ1-2; TRBD1 is a possible D gene (6 bases). Trimming pared 3 bases from V and 7 bases from J, leaving 15 bases between. Germline V gene sequence: CDR1 SEHNR, CDR2 FQNEAQ (reference sequence). The CDR3 is made up of 14 amino acids. CDR3 residues: CASSFATLRGGYTF. The CDR3 DNA sequence: TGTGCCAGCAGCTTCGCCACTCTCAGGGGTGGCTACACCTTC.

The chain links TRBV27 to TRBJ1-1; D gene ambiguous. The V and J ends lost 3 bases and 0 bases respectively, with 11 bases between them. The V gene's germline CDR1 is MNHEY and CDR2 SMNVEV (reference sequence). The CDR3 consists of 15 residues. The CDR3 DNA is TGTGCCAGCAGTTTTCTCAACCCAATGAACACTGAAGCTTTCTTT. Protein: CASSFLNPMNTEAFF.

V gene TRBV5-8 combines with J gene TRBJ2-7; 9 bases are shared with TRBD1. CDR1 is SGHTS and CDR2 is YDEGEE in the germline V gene. Losses at the gene ends were 3 bases for V and 6 bases for J; bases not matched to a gene: 10. The CDR3 loop spans 15 amino acids. In DNA form, the CDR3 reads TGTGCCAGCAGCTCCGGGACAGGGTTTTCGGGCGAGCAGTACTTC. Amino acid sequence: CASSSGTGFSGEQYF.

The chain uses TRBV18 and TRBJ2-2; TRBD2 matches at 8 bases. Germline CDR1 reads KGHSH; CDR2 reads LQKENI. The CDR3 runs 16 residues. The V and J ends lost 4 bases and 0 bases, in that order; junction bases with no gene match: 4. CDR3 loop: CASSRPGLANTGELFF. In nucleotides, the CDR3 is TGTGCCAGCTCACGCCCGGGACTAGCGAACACCGGGGAGCTGTTTTTT.

This clone was counted between two and nine times. CDR3 in DNA: TGTGCCAGCAGCCTGGCCGCGGGAGCCAACTACGAGCAGTACTTC. It is translated as CASSLAAGANYEQYF. The rearrangement links TRBV11-2 to TRBJ2-7, with 7 bases matching TRBD2. After removal of 5 bases from V and 3 bases from J, the junction contained 10 bases not matched to a gene. The CDR3 sequence is 15 residues long. CDR1 and CDR2 from the germline V gene are SGHAT and FQNNGV.

V and J are TRBV5-8 and TRBJ2-1; 11 bases map to TRBD2. This CDR3 is 14 amino acids long. V trimming: 4 bases; J trimming: 5 bases; junction bases outside the gene matches: 2. Germline CDR1 and CDR2: SGHTS and YDEGEE. The CDR3 spells CASSAGLADNEQFF. The CDR3 DNA reads as TGTGCCAGCAGCGCGGGACTAGCGGACAATGAGCAGTTCTTC. The whole variable domain, remainder taken from reference TRBV5-8 and TRBJ2-1, is EAGVTQSPTHLIKTRGQQATLRCSPISGHTSVYWYQQALGLGLQFLLWYDEGEERNRGNFPPRFSGRQFPNYSSELNVNALELEDSALYLCASSAGLADNEQFFGPGTRLTVL.

This clone was counted once. The J gene is TRBJ2-7, the V gene TRBV19; 10 nucleotides agree with TRBD1. The CDR3 runs 16 residues. Looked up from germline, CDR1 is LNHDA and CDR2 is SQIVND (reference sequence). The junction had 13 bases not matched to a gene; V was cut back by 6 bases and J by 5 bases. The CDR3, as DNA: TGTGCCAGTAGCCCCTCGATGGGGACAGGGGACCACGAGCAGTACTTC. Translation: CASSPSMGTGDHEQYF.

The chain joins TRBV19 to TRBJ2-2, with 9 bases lining up with TRBD1. The V and J ends lost 5 bases and 1 base, in that order; junction bases with no gene match: 2. CDR1 is LNHDA and CDR2 is SQIVND in the germline V gene (reference sequence). CDR3 length: 15 residues. The CDR3 protein is CASSRTGVNTGELFF. DNA for the CDR3: TGTGCCAGTAGTCGGACAGGGGTGAACACCGGGGAGCTGTTTTTT.

This CDR3 reads CASSRDRGTTNEKLFF. The CDR3 nucleotides read TGTGCCAGCAGTCGGGACAGGGGAACAACTAATGAAAAACTGTTTTTT. J is TRBJ1-4 and V is TRBV6-2 or TRBV6-3; 10 bases match TRBD1. The CDR3 has 16 amino acids. Germline V gives CDR1 MNHEY, CDR2 SVGEGT. V was pared by 5 bases and J by 0 bases, with 3 bases of the junction left unmatched.

The CDR3 sequence: CATSKDRGGNTEAFF. CDR3 nucleotides: TGTGCCACCAGCAAAGACAGGGGAGGGAACACTGAAGCTTTCTTT. V is TRBV15 and J is TRBJ1-1; 8 bases align to TRBD1. Per germline, CDR1 LNHNV and CDR2 YYDKDF (reference sequence). CDR3 length: 15 amino acids. J gave up 1 base and V 4 bases, and 5 bases lay outside the gene matches.

DNA for the CDR3: TGTGCCAGCAGTGAAGTGAGGGGACAGGGAAAAGGGGGAGATGAAAAACTGTTTTTT. This sequence encodes CASSEVRGQGKGGDEKLFF. The rearrangement uses TRBV2 and TRBJ1-4, with TRBD1 identical over 9 bases. The CDR3 extends over 19 amino acids. V gave up 1 base and J gave up 6 bases; unmatched junction bases: 15. Germline CDR1 is SNHLY and CDR2 is FYNNEI.

The V call is TRBV29-1, the J call TRBJ2-5; TRBD2 matches 12 bases. Looked up from germline, CDR1 is SQVTM and CDR2 is ANQGSEA. This CDR3 spans 14 amino acids. V lost 5 bases to trimming and J lost 5 bases; unmatched junction nucleotides: 6. CDR3 in amino acids: CSVTSGGREETQYF. The CDR3 nucleotides read TGCAGCGTTACTAGCGGGGGGAGGGAGGAGACCCAGTACTTC.

The chain uses TRBV5-4 and TRBJ1-1; D might be TRBD1 (5 bases). The CDR3 consists of 14 residues. Germline loops: CDR1 SGHNT, CDR2 YYREEE (reference sequence). Trimming shortened V by 0 bases and J by 9 bases, and 15 bases separated the two germline ends. In nucleotides, the CDR3 is TGTGCCAGCAGCTTGGAGGTGGGGGGAGGGAAAGCTTTCTTT. It yields the protein CASSLEVGGGKAFF.

This sequence joins TRBV12-5 and TRBJ2-1; D gene ambiguous. This CDR3 comprises 12 residues. CDR1 and CDR2 (germline): LGHNT, FRNRAP. Between the trimmed V and J ends, which lost 6 bases and 3 bases, there was a span of 6 bases. The CDR3 loop is CASGLDYNEQFF. CDR3 nucleotides: TGTGCTAGTGGCCTAGACTACAATGAGCAGTTCTTC.